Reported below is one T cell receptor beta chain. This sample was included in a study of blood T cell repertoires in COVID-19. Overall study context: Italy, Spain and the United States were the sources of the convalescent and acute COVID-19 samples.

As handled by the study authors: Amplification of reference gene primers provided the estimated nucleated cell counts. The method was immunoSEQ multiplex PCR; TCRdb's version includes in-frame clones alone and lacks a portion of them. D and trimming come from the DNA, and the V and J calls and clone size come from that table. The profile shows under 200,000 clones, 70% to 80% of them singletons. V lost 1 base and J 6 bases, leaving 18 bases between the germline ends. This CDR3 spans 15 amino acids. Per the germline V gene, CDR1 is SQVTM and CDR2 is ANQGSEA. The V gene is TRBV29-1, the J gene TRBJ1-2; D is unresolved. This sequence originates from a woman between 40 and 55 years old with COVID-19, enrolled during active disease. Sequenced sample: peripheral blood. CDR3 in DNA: TGCAGCGTTGAAGCCACCATCGGAGATTTGGATGGCTACACCTTC. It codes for CSVEATIGDLDGYTF.